This entry concerns a single TCR beta chain. Its antigen is not known. Addition of a universal primer site occurred through template switching, and cDNA carried unique molecular identifiers. TCRdb re-called the 5' RACE reads with MiXCR, one entry per CDR3 protein. The table has 1.5 million or so distinct CDR3 sequences, less than 35% seen once. The sample is drawn from a study of identical twins. Study results and caveats: Conclusions were based on cross-sectional statistical analysis, without following the same donors. Beta clonotypes that were abundant in cord blood contained fewer insertions, a pattern absent from memory repertoires. Models underestimated out-of-frame TCR alpha sharing in monozygotic twins.

The V segment lost 0 bases and the J segment 9 bases; nucleotides outside the gene matches: 7. Germline CDR1 is SGDLS and CDR2 is YYNGEE. The CDR3 totals 15 residues. The receptor comes from a newborn girl in good health. The chain carries TRBV9 and TRBJ2-1; 9 nucleotides agree with TRBD2. Sequences were obtained from cord blood. The CDR3 nucleotides read TGTGCCAGCAGCGTAGGAGGGACTAGCTTTCTTGAGCAGTTCTTC. This sequence encodes CASSVGGTSFLEQFF.